This passage covers 18 T cell receptor beta chains from one sample sequenced in a study of PD-1 blockade in classical Hodgkin lymphoma. The repertoire was sequenced with immunoSEQ multiplex PCR; TCRdb's copy has only in-frame clones and lacks some. This sample has around 30,000 clones, with 89% found just once. Stated time point: newly diagnosed, previously untreated cHL patient sample. The study purified CD4+ T cells from thawed PBMCs using magnetic negative selection. The sample was CD4+ T cells from blood. The receptors derive from a human donor with classical Hodgkin lymphoma.

The chain recombines TRBV19 with TRBJ2-7, with 7 bases that match TRBD1. The germline CDR1 and CDR2 sequences are LNHDA and SQIVND (reference sequence). The CDR3 has 15 amino acids. Germline trimming cut 5 bases from V and 7 bases from J; bases unmatched to any gene: 14. The CDR3 DNA is TGTGCCAGTAGTTCCGACAGGGCCCCGTTTGGTGAGCAGTACTTC. This translates into CASSSDRAPFGEQYF.

The V gene is TRBV13, the J gene TRBJ2-5, with D perhaps TRBD2 (5 bases). There are 15 residues in the CDR3. Trimming pared 5 bases from V and 5 bases from J, leaving 18 bases between. Looked up from germline, CDR1 is PRHDT and CDR2 is FYEKMQ (reference sequence). CDR3 bases: TGTGCCAGCAGCCCTTCCTTAGGAGGATGGGAGACCCAGTACTTC. Translated: CASSPSLGGWETQYF.

This sequence joins TRBV7-7 and TRBJ2-5; maybe TRBD2 (6 bases). Between the trimmed V and J ends, which lost 7 bases and 5 bases, there was a span of 14 bases. This CDR3 is built from 13 residues. CDR1 is SSHAT, CDR2 FNYEAQ, per germline (reference sequence). For the CDR3, the DNA is TGTGCCAGCAAATCCGGTGGAGGGGAGACCCAGTACTTC. Translated, it gives CASKSGGGETQYF.

CDR3 DNA sequence: TGTGCCAGCAGCTTGAGAGCGGGAGCCGGCGATGAGCAGTTCTTC. It codes for CASSLRAGAGDEQFF. J is TRBJ2-1 and V is TRBV5-4, with 8 bases identical to TRBD2. CDR1 SGHNT and CDR2 YYREEE come from the germline V gene (reference sequence). The CDR3 consists of 15 residues. J lost 8 bases, V lost 1 base, and 8 bases had no gene match. The full variable domain, with the rest looked up from reference TRBV5-4 and TRBJ2-1, is ETGVTQSPTHLIKTRGQQVTLRCSSQSGHNTVSWYQQALGQGPQFIFQYYREEENGRGNFPPRFSGLQFPNYSSELNVNALELDDSALYLCASSLRAGAGDEQFFGPGTRLTVL.

This chain joins TRBV27 and TRBJ2-7, with 11 bases aligning to TRBD2. This CDR3 comprises 20 residues. Germline V lookup: CDR1 MNHEY, CDR2 SMNVEV (reference sequence). Germline trimming cut 1 base from V and 2 bases from J; bases unmatched to any gene: 16. In DNA form, the CDR3 reads TGTGCCAGCAGTTTATGGGCTGTGGGGACTAGCGGAAAAAAGGCCTACGAGCAGTACTTC. Its translation: CASSLWAVGTSGKKAYEQYF.

The rearrangement joins TRBV5-1 to TRBJ2-1, with a weak D call TRBD2 (6 bases). CDR3 length equals 14 residues. Germline V gene lookup returns CDR1 SGHRS and CDR2 YFSETQ. The V end was cut by 0 bases, the J end by 15 bases, with 19 bases between. In DNA, the CDR3 is TGCGCCAGCAGCTTGGCCTCTAGCGACACTTGGGGGTTCTTC. Its translation is CASSLASSDTWGFF.

The chain links TRBV6-1 to TRBJ1-1; TRBD1 agrees at 8 bases. The CDR3 contains 13 residues. Germline trimming cut 4 bases from V and 4 bases from J; bases unmatched to any gene: 2. Germline V gene data show CDR1 as MNHNS and CDR2 as SASEGT. The chain's CDR3 is CASSAQGATEAFF. CDR3 in DNA: TGTGCCAGCAGTGCCCAGGGGGCCACTGAAGCTTTCTTT.

The rearrangement uses TRBV19 and TRBJ1-5; D unresolved. Between the trimmed V and J ends, which lost 2 bases and 9 bases, there was a span of 17 bases. The germline CDR1 and CDR2 sequences are LNHDA and SQIVND (reference sequence). The CDR3 runs 15 residues. CDR3 sequence (DNA): TGTGCCAGTAGTATAATATCGGGAGGTTCGCGGCCCCAGCATTTT. Protein product: CASSIISGGSRPQHF.

The rearrangement links TRBV5-1 to TRBJ1-1; 7 bases are shared with TRBD1. In germline, CDR1 is SGHRS, CDR2 YFSETQ. The J segment lost 0 bases and the V segment lost 0 bases, leaving 2 bases of the junction unmatched. The CDR3 length is 15 residues. CDR3 loop: CASSLEGGLNTEAFF. The CDR3, as DNA: TGCGCCAGCAGCTTGGAAGGGGGCCTGAACACTGAAGCTTTCTTT.

The V and J genes are TRBV25-1 and TRBJ1-3; D is unresolved. V was trimmed by 4 bases and J by 0 bases, leaving 16 bases between them. In germline, CDR1 is MGHDK, CDR2 SYGVNS. The CDR3 runs to 17 residues. For the CDR3, the DNA is TGTGCCAGCAGTGGGACCGGTTTAGTTGTCTCTGGAAACACCATATATTTT. It yields the protein CASSGTGLVVSGNTIYF.

The chain uses TRBV7-9 and TRBJ2-5; a possible D gene is TRBD1 (5 bases). Germline assignment: CDR1 SEHNR and CDR2 FQNEAQ (reference sequence). V was pared by 4 bases and J by 2 bases, with 14 bases between. CDR3 length: 15 amino acids. The CDR3 loop reads CASSSPGRAQETQYF. CDR3 in DNA: TGTGCCAGCAGCTCCCCTGGCAGGGCTCAAGAGACCCAGTACTTC. The whole variable domain, remainder taken from reference TRBV7-9 and TRBJ2-5, is DTGVSQNPRHKITKRGQNVTFRCDPISEHNRLYWYRQTLGQGPEFLTYFQNEAQLEKSRLLSDRFSAERPKGSFSTLEIQRTEQGDSAMYLCASSSPGRAQETQYFGPGTRLLVL.

The V call is TRBV29-1, the J call TRBJ2-4; possibly TRBD2 for D (5 bases). Germline CDR1 and CDR2: SQVTM and ANQGSEA. V lost 6 bases and J 5 bases, leaving 11 bases between the germline ends. The CDR3 runs to 12 residues. The DNA for the CDR3 is TGCAGCGTGAGGGCCCCTCAAAACATTCAGTACTTC. This codes for CSVRAPQNIQYF.

The V and J genes are TRBV7-2 and TRBJ1-1, with D hard to call. Looked up from germline, CDR1 is SGHTA and CDR2 is FQGNSA. This CDR3 has 15 amino acids. V was clipped by 5 bases and J by 0 bases, with 13 bases between them. CDR3 sequence: CASSPSAGMNTEAFF. For the CDR3, the DNA is TGTGCCAGCAGCCCCTCGGCAGGCATGAACACTGAAGCTTTCTTT. The full variable domain, its missing parts supplied by reference TRBV7-2 and TRBJ1-1, is GAGVSQSPSNKVTEKGKDVELRCDPISGHTALYWYRQSLGQGLEFLIYFQGNSAPDKSGLPSDRFSAERTGGSVSTLTIQRTQQEDSAVYLCASSPSAGMNTEAFFGQGTRLTVV.

The chain carries TRBV5-1 and TRBJ2-2, with 9 nucleotides matching TRBD2. This CDR3 is 15 amino acids long. The V and J ends lost 2 bases and 5 bases, in that order; junction bases with no gene match: 4. Germline loops: CDR1 SGHRS, CDR2 YFSETQ. The CDR3 nucleotides are TGCGCCAGCAGCTTTAGCGGGAGTCGTACCGGGGAGCTGTTTTTT. Translation: CASSFSGSRTGELFF. The full variable domain, with the rest looked up from reference TRBV5-1 and TRBJ2-2, is KAGVTQTPRYLIKTRGQQVTLSCSPISGHRSVSWYQQTPGQGLQFLFEYFSETQRNKGNFPGRFSGRQFSNSRSEMNVSTLELGDSALYLCASSFSGSRTGELFFGEGSRLTVL.

On this clone itself: Germline and junction disagree at one end, which may indicate a read error. The rearrangement uses TRBV7-8 and TRBJ2-7; D is perhaps TRBD2 (7 bases). Germline CDR1 is SGHVS and CDR2 is FQNEAQ. This CDR3 region has 12 residues. CDR3 coding DNA: TGTGCCAGCAGCATAGGGGAGGGGGTTTTATGCTTC. Residues: CASSIGEGVLCF.

The rearrangement links TRBV10-3 to TRBJ1-1; D is unresolved. This CDR3 spans 14 amino acids. Trimming shortened V by 10 bases and J by 0 bases, and 15 bases separated the two germline ends. CDR1 is ENHRY, CDR2 SYGVKD, per germline. The CDR3 bases are TGTGCCACCTCGGACCTAACCATGAACACTGAAGCTTTCTTT. Protein: CATSDLTMNTEAFF.

The chain uses TRBV6-4 and TRBJ2-3; 7 nucleotides agree with TRBD2. The CDR3 runs to 15 residues. CDR1 and CDR2 (germline): MRHNA, SNTAGT. V shed 2 bases and J 2 bases; nucleotides not matched to a gene: 4. The CDR3 is CASSDRAGVTDTQYF. CDR3 sequence (DNA): TGTGCCAGCAGTGACCGGGCGGGAGTCACAGATACGCAGTATTTT.

V usage is TRBV19 and J usage is TRBJ2-2, with D possibly being TRBD1 or TRBD2 (5 bases each). CDR1 is LNHDA and CDR2 is SQIVND in the germline V gene (reference sequence). Trimming shortened V by 0 bases and J by 4 bases, and 12 bases separated the two germline ends. The CDR3 runs to 16 residues. The CDR3 region is CASSIEGDPFTGELFF. The CDR3 DNA reads as TGTGCCAGTAGTATAGAGGGGGACCCTTTCACCGGGGAGCTGTTTTTT.